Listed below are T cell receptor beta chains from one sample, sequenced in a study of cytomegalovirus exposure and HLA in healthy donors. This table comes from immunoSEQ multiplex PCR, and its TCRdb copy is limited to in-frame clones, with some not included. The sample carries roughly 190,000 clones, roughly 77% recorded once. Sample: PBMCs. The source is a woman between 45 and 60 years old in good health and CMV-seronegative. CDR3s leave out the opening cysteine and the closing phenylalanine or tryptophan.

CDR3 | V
ASGQFYGYT | TRBV6-5
ASSDLAGGTDTQY | TRBV6-1
ASSPSTGRINSPLH | TRBV7-9
ASSFWPTGGETQY | TRBV5-1
ASSVSPYDYEQY | TRBV9
ASSPGTNSNQPQH | TRBV18
ASSVNRDAYEQY | TRBV7-2
SARGGNEQY | TRBV29-1
ASSEDYRIRNEQF | TRBV11-3
ASSKGQFTNEQF | TRBV9
ASSLGTVRTGELF | TRBV5-1
ASSFQGIYEQY | TRBV7-9
SVLPGQGDHGYT | TRBV29-1
ASSSSPSSTDTQY | TRBV7-2
ASRAIEEQF | TRBV2
ASSASGNADEPQH | TRBV9
ASSVGLAQETQY | TRBV5-5
AWSPTGVPVYGYT | TRBV30
ASSLRRTGVGVQETQY | TRBV5-6
ASSVVASGNTGELF | TRBV9
ASSYRQGSTNEKLF | TRBV6-6
ASSSGGQISGNTIY | TRBV28
ASSLGTGTYEQY | TRBV7-2
ASSLSRDRNTEAF | TRBV7-3
ASFQSNQPQH | TRBV28
ASSLRGWSSGNTIY | TRBV5-6
ASSPQLGQVRELF | TRBV7-2
ASSGRGDTQY | TRBV6-1
ASSLGGTGDTQY | TRBV7-6
ASGPLILTSGEETQY | TRBV7-9
ASSEGTGVNYEQF | TRBV9
ASSLGARGEQF | TRBV11-3
ASSSPQDRPYGYT | TRBV7-9
ASSAGTGAPAEAF | TRBV5-6
ASSLDGRGYEQY | TRBV13
ASRGRRSQARNSPLH | TRBV19
ASSLGGGETQY | TRBV27
ASSPGKNTEAF | TRBV18
ATWGGSRNEQY | TRBV2
ASSLDPNRAYYGYT | TRBV11-2
ASSRSTNAYTEAF | TRBV6-5
ASVSRVTEAF | TRBV2
ASSVGGGVSSYNEQF | TRBV9
ASSPGQGNTEAF | TRBV18
ASSSYGIGNEKLF | TRBV7-9
ASSIDRTYEQY | TRBV19
ASSLSTDTQY | TRBV7-9
ASSPGTSGPYNEQF | TRBV7-7
ASSRTQEGNQPQH | TRBV6-6